This T cell receptor beta chain was retrieved from a study of CD8 T cells in ankylosing spondylitis. Trimming removed 6 bases at V and 4 bases at J, with 9 bases between. Germline CDR1 and CDR2: MNHEY and SVGEGT. The CDR3 runs 12 residues. MiXCR, run by TCRdb on the 5' RACE reads, gives a single entry per CDR3 protein. Of roughly 250,000 distinct CDR3 sequences in the sample, 8% to 9.5% were seen once. This sequence originates from a male donor with ankylosing spondylitis or in good health (not recorded which). The sequenced sample was blood, either unsorted or a sorted T cell fraction (not recorded which). This sequence joins TRBV6-2 or TRBV6-3 and TRBJ2-5; D is ambiguous. The CDR3 loop is CASSPRRETQYF. The CDR3 DNA reads TGTGCCAGCAGCCCACGACGAGAGACCCAGTACTTC.